This is a list of T cell receptor beta chains from one sample in a study of T cell changes during pregnancy in multiple sclerosis. TCRdb's copy holds only in-frame clones and misses some; the assay was immunoSEQ multiplex PCR. The repertoire holds 35,000 to 55,000 clones, with 80% to 95% as singletons. Specimen: peripheral blood, collected in the third trimester of pregnancy. The receptor source for this set is a female donor with multiple sclerosis, enrolled in a pregnancy study. The CDR3 runs from the conserved cysteine through the conserved F or W. A D gene is named only where the DNA matches it firmly. The size field is filled for only some rows; it gives once, few, many or a size class.

v_gene: TRBV7-3
j_gene: TRBJ2-2
d_gene: NA
abundance: NA
CDR3nt: TGTGCCAGCAGCTTAAAGGGAGATCACACCGGGGAGCTGTTTTTT
CDR3aa: CASSLKGDHTGELFF

v_gene: TRBV29-1
j_gene: TRBJ1-1
d_gene: NA
abundance: few
CDR3nt: TGCAGCGTATGGACTCTTCTCAACACTGAAGCTTTCTTT
CDR3aa: CSVWTLLNTEAFF

v_gene: TRBV7-3
j_gene: TRBJ2-5
d_gene: TRBD2
abundance: few
CDR3nt: TGTGCCAGCAGCCTCACTCCGGGAGGCCAAGAGACCCAGTACTTC
CDR3aa: CASSLTPGGQETQYF

v_gene: TRBV28
j_gene: TRBJ1-1
d_gene: TRBD1
abundance: NA
CDR3nt: TGTGCCAGCAGGTCGGGGACAGGGGGCACTGAAGCTTTCTTT
CDR3aa: CASRSGTGGTEAFF

v_gene: TRBV7-6
j_gene: TRBJ2-6
d_gene: NA
abundance: NA
CDR3nt: TGTGCCAGCAGCTCCCTGGGGAGGAGGGCGCGGGGGGCCAACGTCCTGACTTTC
CDR3aa: CASSSLGRRARGANVLTF

v_gene: TRBV28
j_gene: TRBJ2-7
d_gene: TRBD2
abundance: once
CDR3nt: TGTGCCAGCAGTTCAACAAGGCTAGCGGTATTC
CDR3aa: CASSSTRLAVF

v_gene: TRBV30
j_gene: TRBJ1-2
d_gene: NA
abundance: NA
CDR3nt: TGTGCCTGGAGTGCGGGGACTAACTATGGCTACACCTTC
CDR3aa: CAWSAGTNYGYTF

v_gene: TRBV5-1
j_gene: TRBJ2-5
d_gene: TRBD1
abundance: NA
CDR3nt: TGCGCCAGCAGCTGGGGACAGGGTCACCAAGAGACCCAGTACTTC
CDR3aa: CASSWGQGHQETQYF

v_gene: TRBV11-3
j_gene: TRBJ2-1
d_gene: TRBD2
abundance: once
CDR3nt: TGTGCCAGCAGCTCACAGACTAGCGGGAAAATCTACAATGAGCAGTTCTTC
CDR3aa: CASSSQTSGKIYNEQFF

v_gene: TRBV19
j_gene: TRBJ2-1
d_gene: TRBD2
abundance: once
CDR3nt: TGTGCCAGTAGTACCCGCCGGACTAGCGGGCTGTACAATGAGCAGTTCTTC
CDR3aa: CASSTRRTSGLYNEQFF

v_gene: TRBV28
j_gene: TRBJ2-3
d_gene: TRBD1
abundance: NA
CDR3nt: TGTGCCAGCAGTTTAAACCCGACAGGGGGTGCAGATACGCAGTATTTT
CDR3aa: CASSLNPTGGADTQYF

v_gene: TRBV10-2
j_gene: TRBJ2-1
d_gene: NA
abundance: NA
CDR3nt: TGCGCCAGCAGTTCTACGAGCTCCTACAATGAGCAGTTCTTC
CDR3aa: CASSSTSSYNEQFF